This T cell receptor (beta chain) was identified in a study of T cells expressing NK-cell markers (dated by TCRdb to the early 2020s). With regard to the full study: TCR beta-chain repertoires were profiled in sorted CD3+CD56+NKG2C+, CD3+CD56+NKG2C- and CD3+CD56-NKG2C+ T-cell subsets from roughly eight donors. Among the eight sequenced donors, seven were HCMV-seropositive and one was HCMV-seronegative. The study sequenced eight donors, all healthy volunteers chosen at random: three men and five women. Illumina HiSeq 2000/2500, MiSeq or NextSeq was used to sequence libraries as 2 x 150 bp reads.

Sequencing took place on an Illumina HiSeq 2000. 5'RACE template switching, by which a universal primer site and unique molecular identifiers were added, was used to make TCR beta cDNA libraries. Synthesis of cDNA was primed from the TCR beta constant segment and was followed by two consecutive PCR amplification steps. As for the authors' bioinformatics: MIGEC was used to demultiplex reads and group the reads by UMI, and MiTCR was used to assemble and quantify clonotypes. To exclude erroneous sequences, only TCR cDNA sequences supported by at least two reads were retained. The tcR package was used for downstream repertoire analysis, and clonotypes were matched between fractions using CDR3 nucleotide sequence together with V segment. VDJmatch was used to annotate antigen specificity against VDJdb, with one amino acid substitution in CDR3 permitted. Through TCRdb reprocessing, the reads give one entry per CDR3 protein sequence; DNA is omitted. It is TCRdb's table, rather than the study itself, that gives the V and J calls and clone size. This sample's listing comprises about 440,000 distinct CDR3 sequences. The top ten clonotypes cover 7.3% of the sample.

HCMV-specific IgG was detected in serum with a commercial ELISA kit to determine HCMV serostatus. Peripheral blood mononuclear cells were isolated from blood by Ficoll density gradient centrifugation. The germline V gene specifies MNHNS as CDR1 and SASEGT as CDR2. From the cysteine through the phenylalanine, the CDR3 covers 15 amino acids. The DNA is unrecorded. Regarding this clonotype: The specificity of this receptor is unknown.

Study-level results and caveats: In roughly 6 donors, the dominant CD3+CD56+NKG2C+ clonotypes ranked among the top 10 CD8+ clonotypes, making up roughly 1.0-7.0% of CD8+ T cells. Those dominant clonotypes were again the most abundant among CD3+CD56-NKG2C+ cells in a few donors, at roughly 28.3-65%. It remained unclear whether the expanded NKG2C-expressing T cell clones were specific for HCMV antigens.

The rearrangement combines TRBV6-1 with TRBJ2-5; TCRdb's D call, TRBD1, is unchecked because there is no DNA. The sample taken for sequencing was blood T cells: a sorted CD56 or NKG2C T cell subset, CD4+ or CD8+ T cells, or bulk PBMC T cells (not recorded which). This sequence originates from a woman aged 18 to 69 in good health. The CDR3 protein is CASSLEPGQEETQYF.